Included here is one T cell receptor (beta chain) sequence, with context. Antigen unknown. With a J-beta primer mix and a sample-barcoded 5' primer, a second PCR ran about 7 to 12 cycles. TCRdb used MiXCR to reprocess the 5' RACE reads, holding one entry per CDR3 protein. The sample shows about 970,000 distinct CDR3 sequences, roughly half of them seen only once. The CDR3 is 17 amino acids. CDR1 and CDR2 from the germline V gene are MGHDK and SYGVNS. The J segment lost 12 bases and the V segment lost 1 base, leaving 13 bases of the junction unmatched. This sample was included in a study of blood T cells in healthy people across ages. Whole-study findings and limits: Age showed a roughly linear inverse relationship with TCR beta diversity per million T cells. Researchers said unsorted PBMCs prevented a conclusive naive versus antigen-experienced comparison.

The TCR was taken from an older woman in good health. The rearrangement joins TRBV25-1 to TRBJ2-1, with 12 bases matching TRBD2. Material: blood. CDR3: CASSEWLAGGGIHGQFF. CDR3 nucleotides: TGTGCCAGCAGTGAATGGCTAGCGGGAGGGGGTATACATGGGCAGTTCTTC.